Listed below are T cell receptor beta chains from one sample, sequenced in a study of blood T cell repertoires in COVID-19. Method: immunoSEQ multiplex PCR; TCRdb's copy keeps in-frame clones and lacks some. The sample contains tens of thousands of clones, 65% to 90% of which appear only once. Material: peripheral blood. Receptor source: a woman aged 60-75 years with acute or convalescent COVID-19. CDR3s include the opening cysteine and the closing phenylalanine or tryptophan. Fields, in order: J gene, clone size, D gene, V gene, CDR3 DNA, CDR3 protein. D genes are given only for firm matches. Part of the rows lack a size; the others show once, few, many or a class for expanded clones.

>TRBJ1-2|.|.|TRBV21-1
TGTGCCAGCAGCAAAGATAGGGACAGGGGGCCAGATCCCTATGGCTACACCTTC
CASSKDRDRGPDPYGYTF
>TRBJ2-1|.|TRBD2|TRBV3-1/TRBV3-2
TGTGCCAGCAGCCGAATAGCGGGGGGGAATGAGCAGTTCTTC
CASSRIAGGNEQFF
>TRBJ1-1|.|TRBD1|TRBV5-5
TGTGCCAGCAGATTGGACAGGGGGAACACTGAAGCTTTCTTT
CASRLDRGNTEAFF
>TRBJ2-1|.|TRBD2|TRBV7-9
TGTGCCAGCAGCTGGATCACTAGCGGGGAATACAATGAGCAGTTCTTC
CASSWITSGEYNEQFF
>TRBJ2-3|.|TRBD2|TRBV18
TGTGCCAGCTCAGGCCTTCAGACTAGCGGGGGGGCCCGGGGCACAGATACGCAGTATTTT
CASSGLQTSGGARGTDTQYF
>TRBJ2-7|.|.|TRBV11-3
TGTGCCAGCAGCTTAGGTCACGGGACACCCAACGAGCAGTACTTC
CASSLGHGTPNEQYF
>TRBJ1-1|.|TRBD1|TRBV6-5
TGTGCCAGCAGAAGACAGGGGATGAACACTGAAGCTTTCTTT
CASRRQGMNTEAFF
>TRBJ1-2|.|.|TRBV27
TGTGCCAGCAGTTCTGGAGTGGGGGGGGCTGCTTACTATGGCTACACCTTC
CASSSGVGGAAYYGYTF
>TRBJ1-2|.|TRBD1|TRBV6-6
TGTGCCAGCAGTTATACCTCGTCGACAGGGACTGGCTACACCTTC
CASSYTSSTGTGYTF
>TRBJ1-3|.|TRBD1|TRBV5-4
TGTGCCAGCAGTTTCACAGGGGCGGGAAACACCATATATTTT
CASSFTGAGNTIYF
>TRBJ1-1|.|TRBD1|TRBV6-5
TGTGCCAGCAGCGCCCGGGACAGGGGAACTGAAGCTTTCTTT
CASSARDRGTEAFF
>TRBJ2-2|.|.|TRBV5-1
TGCGCCAGCAGGGGAGCCCAGGACACCGGGGAGCTGTTTTTT
CASRGAQDTGELFF
>TRBJ2-2|.|.|TRBV2
TGTGCCAGCAGTGACAGGGGCCGGGAGCTGTTTTTT
CASSDRGRELFF
>TRBJ1-5|.|TRBD1|TRBV19
TGTGCCAGTAGTGTGACAGGGGAGGAACAGCCCCAGCATTTT
CASSVTGEEQPQHF
>TRBJ1-2|few|.|TRBV6-6
TGTGCCAGCAGTCCGACTGCTTCCCTTGGCTACACCTTC
CASSPTASLGYTF
>TRBJ1-1|once|.|TRBV3-1/TRBV3-2
TGTGCCAGCAGCCGAGAAGTGACAGGTAACACTGAAGCTTTCTTT
CASSREVTGNTEAFF
>TRBJ2-1|.|TRBD2|TRBV19
TGTGCCAGTAGTATAGGAAATAGCGGGGGCTACAATGAGCAGTTCTTC
CASSIGNSGGYNEQFF
>TRBJ2-2|once|.|TRBV2
TGTGCCAAAAAGTCAGCGGGTCCGACCGGGGAGCTGTTTTTT
CAKKSAGPTGELFF
>TRBJ2-1|few|.|TRBV19
TGTGCCAGTAGTATATACACCCACTCCTACAATGAGCAGTTCTTC
CASSIYTHSYNEQFF
>TRBJ1-2|.|.|TRBV4-1
TGCGCCAGCAGCCAAGATCAGGGCACGTTCTATGGCTACACCTTC
CASSQDQGTFYGYTF
>TRBJ1-1|.|.|TRBV27
TGTGCCAGCAGTCTTGGGGGCTTGAACACTGAAGCTTTCTTT
CASSLGGLNTEAFF
>TRBJ1-1|.|.|TRBV6-5
TGTGCCAGCAGTCCCACGGGGAGGGTAGGTACTGAAGCTTTCTTT
CASSPTGRVGTEAFF
>TRBJ1-2|.|.|TRBV9
TGTGCCAGCAGCCCCGGGGTTAAATTATTGGATGGCTACACCTTC
CASSPGVKLLDGYTF
>TRBJ2-7|.|.|TRBV2
TGTGCCAGCAGTGAAATCGGTAAGAGTAGCGAGCAGTACTTC
CASSEIGKSSEQYF
>TRBJ2-7|.|.|TRBV15
TGTGCCACCAGCGACCTAGCAAGGATCTCCTACGAGCAGTACTTC
CATSDLARISYEQYF
>TRBJ2-3|.|TRBD1|TRBV24-1
TGTGCCACCAGCATAGGGACAGCCAGCACAGATACGCAGTATTTT
CATSIGTASTDTQYF
>TRBJ2-3|.|TRBD2|TRBV9
TGTGCCAGCAGCGTAGTCCCGGGACTAGCGGGGCTCACAGATACGCAGTATTTT
CASSVVPGLAGLTDTQYF
>TRBJ2-3|.|.|TRBV6-6
TGTGCCAGCAGCCGATTAAGCGCTACGCAGTATTTT
CASSRLSATQYF
>TRBJ2-3|.|TRBD1|TRBV18
TGTGCCAGCTCTCTTTCGACAGGGGGCACAGATACGCAGTATTTT
CASSLSTGGTDTQYF
>TRBJ2-1|.|TRBD2|TRBV9
TGTGCCAGCAGCGTACAGTCAGCGGGGGGATACAATGAGCAGTTCTTC
CASSVQSAGGYNEQFF
>TRBJ1-3|.|.|TRBV4-1
TGCGCCAGCAGCCAAGGTCCGGGGAACACCATATATTTT
CASSQGPGNTIYF
>TRBJ1-1|few|TRBD1|TRBV5-4
TGTGCCAGCAGCTTCCCGGGACAGGGTCTAGGGGTGAACACTGAAGCTTTCTTT
CASSFPGQGLGVNTEAFF
>TRBJ2-2|few|TRBD1|TRBV5-4
TGTGCCAGCAGCGTACCGGGACAGGGTATGATAAAGGGGGAGCTGTTTTTT
CASSVPGQGMIKGELFF
>TRBJ1-2|.|TRBD1|TRBV7-3
TGTGCCAGCAGCTTACGCCCGGACAGGGGCTATGGCTACACCTTC
CASSLRPDRGYGYTF
>TRBJ1-1|medium-sized|.|TRBV6-5
TGTGCCAGCAGACCCGGGGCGGGGGCTGAAGCTTTCTTT
CASRPGAGAEAFF
>TRBJ2-5|.|.|TRBV6-6
TGTGCCAGCACCACTCCGGAGCGCAGAGAGACCCAGTACTTC
CASTTPERRETQYF
>TRBJ2-7|few|TRBD1|TRBV18
TGTGCCAGCTCACCAAGGGGACAGGGGACCTACGAGCAGTACTTC
CASSPRGQGTYEQYF
>TRBJ1-6|once|.|TRBV5-1
TGCGCCAGCAGCTTGGTTATTGATTCACCCCTCCACTTT
CASSLVIDSPLHF
>TRBJ1-2|.|.|TRBV2
TGTGCCAGCAGTGAACAAACGGTAACTGCTGGCTACACCTTC
CASSEQTVTAGYTF
>TRBJ1-4|.|TRBD1|TRBV7-2
TGTGCCAGCAGCTTTGACAGGGGAAAAAATGAAAAACTGTTTTTT
CASSFDRGKNEKLFF